Below are 20 T cell receptor beta chains sequenced from a single sample in a study of blood T cell repertoires in COVID-19. Profiled with immunoSEQ multiplex PCR; TCRdb holds only in-frame clones, not every one. This table holds tens of thousands of clones, 65% to 85% found once. Sequenced: peripheral blood. The receptors come from a human donor in a cohort sampled during active COVID-19.

This clone was counted only a few times. The V and J genes are TRBV4-1 and TRBJ1-1, with 8 positions matching TRBD1. V trimming: 4 bases; J trimming: 7 bases; junction bases outside the gene matches: 2. The CDR3 contains 12 residues. CDR1 is MGHRA, CDR2 YSYEKL, per germline. DNA for the CDR3: TGCGCCAGCAGCCTAGGGACAGGTGAAGCTTTCTTT. Protein sequence: CASSLGTGEAFF.

V gene TRBV29-1 combines with J gene TRBJ1-1; TRBD1 is a possible D gene (5 bases). Germline values: CDR1 SQVTM, CDR2 ANQGSEA. This CDR3 comprises 15 residues. V was trimmed by 7 bases and J by 1 base, leaving 19 bases between them. For the CDR3, the DNA is TGCAGCGCCGGTCCGGGGGGACGGGCGAACACTGAAGCTTTCTTT. It is translated as CSAGPGGRANTEAFF.

The rearrangement links TRBV10-3 to TRBJ2-1; D is unresolved. V lost 0 bases and J 4 bases, leaving 10 bases between the germline ends. Germline loops: CDR1 ENHRY, CDR2 SYGVKD. The CDR3 contains 15 residues. The CDR3 nucleotides read TGTGCCATCAGTGAGTCGACAAACAGATACAATGAGCAGTTCTTC. Its translation is CAISESTNRYNEQFF.

The sample holds one count of this clone. The chain couples TRBV9 to TRBJ2-7, with 7 bases lining up with TRBD2. After removal of 0 bases from V and 6 bases from J, the junction contained 6 bases not matched to a gene. The CDR3 covers 14 residues. The germline V gene has CDR1 SGDLS and CDR2 YYNGEE. DNA for the CDR3: TGTGCCAGCAGCGTAGATGGCAGGGAGGGCGAGCAGTACTTC. Translating gives CASSVDGREGEQYF.

The CDR3: CASSQGDREAEAFF. The CDR3 DNA reads as TGTGCCAGCAGCCAGGGGGACAGGGAGGCTGAAGCTTTCTTT. The chain recombines TRBV3-1 (or the pseudogene TRBV3-2) with TRBJ1-1; 9 nucleotides match TRBD1. The CDR3 totals 14 residues. The trim removed 3 bases at V and 6 bases at J, leaving 5 bases unmatched. The V gene's germline CDR1 is LGHDT and CDR2 YNNKEL (reference sequence).

The chain employs TRBV9 and TRBJ1-5, with 7 bases that match TRBD1. This CDR3 has 15 residues. Germline V gene lookup returns CDR1 SGDLS and CDR2 YYNGEE. V trimming: 3 bases; J trimming: 1 base; junction bases outside the gene matches: 4. The CDR3 reads CASSADRASNQPQHF. Written as DNA, the CDR3 is TGTGCCAGCAGCGCCGACAGGGCGAGCAATCAGCCCCAGCATTTT.

This chain uses TRBV12-5 with TRBJ2-7; D gene unclear. The germline V gene has CDR1 LGHNT and CDR2 FRNRAP. V gave up 5 bases and J gave up 3 bases, with 8 bases separating them. CDR3 size: 12 residues. The CDR3 DNA follows: TGTGCTAGTGGTGTGTGGAGCTACGAGCAGTACTTC. Its translation is CASGVWSYEQYF.

The chain couples TRBV18 to TRBJ1-1; 9 nucleotides align to TRBD1. CDR1 and CDR2 from the germline V gene are KGHSH and LQKENI. V was clipped by 2 bases and J by 4 bases; unmatched bases: 5. The CDR3 runs 15 residues. CDR3 sequence: CASSPGTGRGTEAFF. The CDR3 DNA follows: TGTGCCAGCTCACCAGGGACAGGGAGAGGCACTGAAGCTTTCTTT.

The rearrangement joins TRBV3-1 (or the pseudogene TRBV3-2) to TRBJ2-7; TRBD2 might be the D (5 bases). V lost 0 bases to trimming and J lost 6 bases, with 12 bases between them. CDR1 is LGHDT, CDR2 YNNKEL, per germline (reference sequence). The CDR3 consists of 14 residues. The CDR3 loop is CASSQDLGSGEQYF. The CDR3 DNA reads as TGTGCCAGCAGCCAAGATCTCGGCAGCGGCGAGCAGTACTTC.

This sequence joins TRBV20-1 and TRBJ2-1; 8 bases line up with TRBD2. Germline V gives CDR1 DFQATT, CDR2 SNEGSKA (reference sequence). J was trimmed by 8 bases and V by 3 bases; bases with no gene match: 9. The CDR3 runs to 14 residues. In DNA form, the CDR3 reads TGCAGTGCTAGTCGCGGGACTAGGGCATATGAGCAGTTCTTC. Its protein is CSASRGTRAYEQFF.

J is TRBJ2-5 and V is TRBV12-3 or TRBV12-4; D not resolved. V shed 4 bases and J shed 9 bases, with 12 bases lying between them. The CDR3 spans 12 residues. The CDR3: CASSSEHLAQYF. CDR3 nucleotides: TGTGCCAGCAGTTCCGAGCATTTGGCCCAGTACTTC.

The chain recombines TRBV6-5 with TRBJ1-5; D is possibly TRBD1 (5 bases). This CDR3 has 14 residues. CDR1 and CDR2 from the germline V gene are MNHEY and SVGAGI. V was clipped by 4 bases and J by 4 bases, with 11 bases between them. The CDR3 protein is CASSSGTANQPQHF. CDR3 nucleotides: TGTGCCAGCAGTTCTGGGACTGCTAATCAGCCCCAGCATTTT.

The chain joins TRBV6-1 to TRBJ1-2, with D perhaps TRBD1 (6 bases). V was trimmed by 0 bases and J by 7 bases, leaving 12 bases between them. The CDR3 covers 14 residues. Germline V gene sequence: CDR1 MNHNS, CDR2 SASEGT. The CDR3 protein is CASSEAHREGGYTF. DNA of the CDR3: TGTGCCAGCAGTGAAGCACACAGGGAGGGTGGCTACACCTTC.

The V and J genes are TRBV28 and TRBJ2-7; the D gene is possibly TRBD2 (5 bases). The CDR3 sequence is 15 residues long. The V end was cut by 2 bases, the J end by 0 bases, with 11 bases between. Germline assignment: CDR1 MDHEN and CDR2 SYDVKM. The CDR3 spells CASSLSGYFSYEQYF. The DNA for the CDR3 is TGTGCCAGCAGTTTAAGCGGATATTTCTCCTACGAGCAGTACTTC.

The J gene is TRBJ1-1, the V gene TRBV6-5; 8 positions agree with TRBD1. The CDR3 runs 15 residues. Trimming removed 6 bases from V and 1 base from J; junction bases left unmatched: 7. The germline gives CDR1 MNHEY, CDR2 SVGAGI. CDR3 amino acids: CASRQLTGANTEAFF. The CDR3 DNA follows: TGTGCCAGCAGGCAATTGACAGGGGCGAACACTGAAGCTTTCTTT.

The CDR3 bases are TGCGCCAGCAGCCTGACTAGCGGGGGCACCACAGATACGCAGTATTTT. Protein sequence: CASSLTSGGTTDTQYF. The chain combines TRBV10-2 with TRBJ2-3; 12 bases agree with TRBD2. Germline V gene data show CDR1 as WSHSY and CDR2 as SAAADI. The CDR3 is 16 residues long. With V trimmed by 6 bases and J by 2 bases, 6 bases remained unmatched.

The chain is built from TRBV4-2 and TRBJ1-5; possibly TRBD1 for D (6 bases). CDR3 size: 16 residues. Germline CDR1 reads LGHNA; CDR2 reads YNFKEQ. V lost 0 bases and J lost 7, with 16 bases in between. This CDR3 is CASSQDHSRGRQPQHF. The CDR3 DNA is TGTGCCAGCAGCCAAGATCACTCCAGGGGTAGGCAGCCCCAGCATTTT.

This rearrangement joins TRBV7-9 to TRBJ1-2; no reliable D call. Germline V gene data show CDR1 as SEHNR and CDR2 as FQNEAQ (reference sequence). Trimming removed 1 base at V and 8 bases at J, with 14 bases between. The CDR3 length is 14 residues. CDR3 in amino acids: CASSLETLRGGYTF. The CDR3 region has the DNA TGTGCCAGCAGCTTAGAGACTCTTCGGGGAGGCTACACCTTC.

The J gene is TRBJ2-3, the V gene TRBV10-3; D unclear. Germline V gives CDR1 ENHRY, CDR2 SYGVKD. Between the trimmed V and J ends, which lost 4 bases and 4 bases, there was a span of 9 bases. This CDR3 spans 13 amino acids. The CDR3: CAISAPSPDTQYF. DNA of the CDR3: TGTGCCATCAGTGCCCCCTCTCCAGATACGCAGTATTTT.

V gene TRBV5-6 combines with J gene TRBJ2-5; 7 bases fit TRBD2. This CDR3 region has 14 residues. Germline-derived CDR1 and CDR2 are SGHDT and YYEEEE. Trimming at V came to 6 bases and at J to 4 bases, leaving 9 bases not matched to a gene. The CDR3 region has the DNA TGTGCCAGCACCCTGGGGGGGTCCTCAGAGACCCAGTACTTC. It is translated as CASTLGGSSETQYF.